This TCR beta chain is drawn from a study of cytomegalovirus exposure and HLA in healthy donors. Points from the study as a whole: The study designated 150 to 200 TCR beta chains cytomegalovirus-associated.

The PCR employed 60 Vbeta primers together with 13 Jbeta primers. Sequencing was performed with immunoSEQ multiplex PCR; in TCRdb, only in-frame clones are kept and a portion is missing. The sample lists about 69,000 clones, 60% to 85% seen once, with 2.5% to 3.5% in the top ten. A remark on this clone: The target antigen is unknown.

Looked up from germline, CDR1 is MNHNS and CDR2 is SASEGT. V was pared by 2 bases and J by 5 bases, with 16 bases between. The CDR3 is 16 amino acids. When sampled, the donors appeared nominally healthy, though they likely had unrecorded immune exposures. The material sequenced was PBMCs. The chain combines TRBV6-1 with TRBJ2-1; no clear D. This TCR was sampled from a man younger than 35 in good health and CMV-seronegative. The CDR3 DNA reads TGTGCCAGCAGTGAATCGGGTCGCCGCAACCACAATGAGCAGTTCTTC. Translating gives CASSESGRRNHNEQFF.